These T cell receptor beta chains were read from a single sample in a study of vaccination and CD4 T cells after COVID-19. No cognate antigen is known for these TCRs. MiXCR was run by TCRdb on the PCR reads, yielding one entry per CDR3 protein. The table lists roughly 24,000 distinct CDR3 sequences, roughly 42% of them singletons, with 11% in the top ten. Sequencing was performed on CD4+ T cells from blood, cultured in vitro. All receptors derive from a human donor who had recovered from COVID-19. Each CDR3 is given with its conserved first and last residue. The D gene is left open where the match is weak. Clone size is stated in some rows and not others, as once, few, many or a class when expanded.

j_call d_call clone_size v_call cdr3_nt cdr3_aa
TRBJ2-1 TRBD2 . TRBV20-1 TGCAGTGCCCTGCGGGGGGGCCCCTACAATGAGCAGTTCTTC CSALRGGPYNEQFF
TRBJ2-7 . . TRBV7-9 TGTGCCAGCAGCTTAGAACCAGGGGCGATCTACGAGCAGTACTTC CASSLEPGAIYEQYF
TRBJ1-2 . few TRBV7-2 TGTGCCAGCAGCCCCAGCCTTGTGGGGGCGCGCGGCTACACCTTC CASSPSLVGARGYTF
TRBJ2-2 . . TRBV7-9 TGTGCCAGCAGCTTAACAGGGGAGGCCGGGGAGCTGTTTTTT CASSLTGEAGELFF
TRBJ2-1 TRBD1 . TRBV29-1 TGCAGCGTCCGGACAGGTTACAATGAGCAGTTCTTC CSVRTGYNEQFF
TRBJ2-2 . few TRBV6-1 TGTGCCAGCGGTCGGGGGCGCTTATCCGGGGAGCTGTTTTTT CASGRGRLSGELFF
TRBJ1-5 . . TRBV4-1 TGCGCCAGCAGCCCTAGGGATCGAGGTCAGCCCCAGCATTTT CASSPRDRGQPQHF
TRBJ2-7 TRBD1 . TRBV6-2/TRBV6-3 TGTGCCAGCAGTCCCCCCGGGACAGGTCAATACGAGCAGTACTTC CASSPPGTGQYEQYF
TRBJ2-3 TRBD2 . TRBV24-1 TGTGCCACCAGTGATTTCTTTGCGGGAGGGTCCCGGACAGATACGCAGTATTTT CATSDFFAGGSRTDTQYF
TRBJ2-7 . . TRBV7-2 TGTGCCAGCAGCTTAGGAGGGATTTACGAGCAGTACTTC CASSLGGIYEQYF
TRBJ2-2 . . TRBV20-1 TGCAGTGCTAGAGGGGGGGCGCGGGACACCGGGGAGCTGTTTTTT CSARGGARDTGELFF
TRBJ2-1 TRBD2 . TRBV20-1 TGCAGTGCTAGCGGGAGGGCCTACAATGAGCAGTTCTTC CSASGRAYNEQFF
TRBJ2-1 . . TRBV6-1 TGTGCCAGCCGACTCTCCGGCCGGTACAATGAGCAGTTCTTC CASRLSGRYNEQFF
TRBJ1-1 . . TRBV10-1 TGCGCCAGCAGTGAGTACTGGACAGACGGGGACACTGAAGCTTTCTTT CASSEYWTDGDTEAFF
TRBJ1-2 . . TRBV10-3 TGTGCCATCAGTCCGGGTCGGGGGATAAACTATGGCTACACCTTC CAISPGRGINYGYTF
TRBJ2-1 TRBD2 . TRBV2 TGTGCCAGCAGAAGGGATAGCGGGACCTACAATGAGCAGTTCTTC CASRRDSGTYNEQFF
TRBJ1-2 . . TRBV28 TGTGCCAGCAGTTTGGGGGCCGGAAACTATGGCTACACCTTC CASSLGAGNYGYTF
TRBJ2-7 . . TRBV6-1 TGTGCCAGCAGTGATGGGGCCCCCTACGAGCAGTACTTC CASSDGAPYEQYF
TRBJ2-1 . . TRBV20-1 TGCAGTGCTAGAGTCAGGGCAGGGGGGGCTAGCTCCTACAATGAGCAGTTCTTC CSARVRAGGASSYNEQFF
TRBJ2-5 . . TRBV7-2 TGTGCCAGCAGTCGGCGTCAAGGGGGCCAAGAGACCCAGTACTTC CASSRRQGGQETQYF
TRBJ1-5 . . TRBV19 TGTGCCGGTAGTGGCGGACACAGGGCCGGCAATCAGCCCCAGCATTTT CAGSGGHRAGNQPQHF
TRBJ2-7 TRBD1 few TRBV5-4 TGTGCCAGCAGCTTGGACGGGACAGGGGAGCAGTACTTC CASSLDGTGEQYF
TRBJ2-2 . . TRBV27 TGTGCCAGCAGTCGTAACACCGGGGAGCTGTTTTTT CASSRNTGELFF
TRBJ1-4 TRBD1 once TRBV20-1 TGCAGTGCTAGAGGGGCAGGGGGCGGGGATGAAAAACTGTTTTTT CSARGAGGGDEKLFF
TRBJ1-1 . . TRBV6-1 TGTGCCAGCCGAGGAGGGGGAAACACTGAAGCTTTCTTT CASRGGGNTEAFF
TRBJ2-5 TRBD2 few TRBV18 TGTGCCAGCTCTCCGGGAGGAGAGACCCAGTACTTC CASSPGGETQYF
TRBJ2-6 . . TRBV10-3 TGTGCCATCGCAGGCTCTGGGGCCAACGTCCTGACTTTC CAIAGSGANVLTF
TRBJ1-2 . few TRBV11-2 TGTGCCAGCAGCTCTGTGGACAAGATACTCTATGGCTACACCTTC CASSSVDKILYGYTF
TRBJ1-1 . . TRBV5-4 TGTGCCAGCAGCTTGGCCGGTATGAACACTGAAGCTTTCTTT CASSLAGMNTEAFF
TRBJ1-1 TRBD1 . TRBV5-4 TGTGCCAGCAGCTCTGGTGGACAGGGGGCGACTGAAGCTTTCTTT CASSSGGQGATEAFF
TRBJ2-5 TRBD1 . TRBV5-1 TGCGCCAGCAGCCAACAGGGGCCAGAGACCCAGTACTTC CASSQQGPETQYF
TRBJ1-2 . . TRBV6-2/TRBV6-3 TGTGCCAGCAGCTACCTGTCGGGGCATCAATCCATCTATGGCTACACCTTC CASSYLSGHQSIYGYTF
TRBJ1-5 TRBD1 few TRBV19 TGTGCCAGTAGTACCGCCCTGGGACAGCCGCCTCAGCCCCAGCATTTT CASSTALGQPPQPQHF
TRBJ2-7 . few TRBV7-3 TGTGCCAGCAGCCCTCAGGGGAGAGGGGAGCAGTACTTC CASSPQGRGEQYF
TRBJ2-2 . few TRBV6-2/TRBV6-3 TGTGCCAGCAGTGAGCGGTCGAACACCGGGGAGCTGTTTTTT CASSERSNTGELFF
TRBJ2-1 TRBD2 . TRBV7-2 TGTGCCAGCAGCTACACTAGCGGGAGTGATGAGCAGTTCTTC CASSYTSGSDEQFF
TRBJ2-3 . few TRBV20-1 TGCAGTGCTAGAAGCGTACAGGGACCTAGCACAGATACGCAGTATTTT CSARSVQGPSTDTQYF
TRBJ1-6 TRBD1 few TRBV30 TGTGCCTGGAGCCCAGGGGGGGGGCGCACCAATTCACCCCTCCACTTT CAWSPGGGRTNSPLHF
TRBJ1-1 TRBD1 . TRBV24-1 TGTGCCACCCAGGGACAGGGGAATACTGAAGCTTTCTTT CATQGQGNTEAFF
TRBJ1-1 . . TRBV28 TGTGCCAGCAGTCCTAACATGAACACTGAAGCTTTCTTT CASSPNMNTEAFF
TRBJ2-3 . . TRBV20-1 TGCAGTGCTAGAAAGTATGGGCGGGGACGCACAGATACGCAGTATTTT CSARKYGRGRTDTQYF
TRBJ1-1 . . TRBV20-1 TGCAGTGCTAGAGTTTCCTGGGACACTGAAGCTTTCTTT CSARVSWDTEAFF
TRBJ2-3 . few TRBV10-3 TGTGCCATCAGTGGTTATGGAGGTACAGATACGCAGTATTTT CAISGYGGTDTQYF
TRBJ1-1 . . TRBV18 TGTGCCACCCGGGTGGGGGTTGGCACTGAAGCTTTCTTT CATRVGVGTEAFF
TRBJ2-3 TRBD2 once TRBV20-1 TGCAGTGCTGGGACCGGCGGGGGGGCAGATACGCAGTATTTT CSAGTGGGADTQYF
TRBJ2-5 . . TRBV6-2/TRBV6-3 TGTGCCAGCAACCGCCCACCAAAAGAGACCCAGTACTTC CASNRPPKETQYF
TRBJ2-7 . . TRBV21-1 TGTGCCAGCAGCGGTCGAGCGGGAGGAACCGTCCACGAGCAGTACTTC CASSGRAGGTVHEQYF
TRBJ1-5 . . TRBV12-3/TRBV12-4 TGTGCCAGCAGTTTCGGGGGGCAGCCCCAGCATTTT CASSFGGQPQHF